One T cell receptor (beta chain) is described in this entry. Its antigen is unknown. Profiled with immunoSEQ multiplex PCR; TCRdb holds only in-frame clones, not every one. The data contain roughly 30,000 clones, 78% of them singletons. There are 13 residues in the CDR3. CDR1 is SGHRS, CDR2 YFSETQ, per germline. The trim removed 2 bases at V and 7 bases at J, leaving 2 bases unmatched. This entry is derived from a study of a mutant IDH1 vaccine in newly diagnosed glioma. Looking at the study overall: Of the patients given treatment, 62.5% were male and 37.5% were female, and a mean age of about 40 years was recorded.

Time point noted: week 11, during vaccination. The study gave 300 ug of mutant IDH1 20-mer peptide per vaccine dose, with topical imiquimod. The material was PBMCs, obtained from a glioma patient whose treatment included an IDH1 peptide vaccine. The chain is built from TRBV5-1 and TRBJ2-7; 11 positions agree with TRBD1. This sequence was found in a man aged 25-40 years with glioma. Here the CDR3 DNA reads TGCGCCAGCAGCTTCGGGACAGGGGGTGAGCAGTACTTC. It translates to CASSFGTGGEQYF. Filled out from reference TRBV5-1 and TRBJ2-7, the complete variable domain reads KAGVTQTPRYLIKTRGQQVTLSCSPISGHRSVSWYQQTPGQGLQFLFEYFSETQRNKGNFPGRFSGRQFSNSRSEMNVSTLELGDSALYLCASSFGTGGEQYFGPGTRLTVT.